These 23 T cell receptor beta chains share one sample of origin, sequenced in a study of cytotoxic CD8 clonotypes in ibrutinib-treated CLL. Method: immunoSEQ multiplex PCR; TCRdb's copy keeps in-frame clones and lacks some. Of about 120,000 clones in the sample, about 58% were seen once. Sequenced here: PBMCs, sampled after 24 months of ibrutinib treatment. These receptors all stem from a human donor with chronic lymphocytic leukemia.

The chain is built from TRBV28 and TRBJ1-5; a weak D match, TRBD1 (5 bases). There are 19 residues in the CDR3. Trimming shortened V by 2 bases and J by 4 bases, and 24 bases separated the two germline ends. In germline, CDR1 is MDHEN, CDR2 SYDVKM. The CDR3 DNA sequence: TGTGCCAGCAGTTTACCGGGAGGGAACGGGGGGGAATGGAATCAGCCCCAGCATTTT. This codes for CASSLPGGNGGEWNQPQHF.

The chain joins TRBV29-1 to TRBJ2-3; 12 bases map to TRBD2. CDR3 length: 16 amino acids. The junction had 6 bases not matched to a gene; V was cut back by 3 bases and J by 2 bases. The germline V gene has CDR1 SQVTM and CDR2 ANQGSEA. Written as DNA, the CDR3 is TGCAGCGTTGAGGGCACTAGCGGGGGGATCACAGATACGCAGTATTTT. This translates into CSVEGTSGGITDTQYF.

The chain combines TRBV7-9 with TRBJ1-1, with 7 bases lining up with TRBD1. Germline loops: CDR1 SEHNR, CDR2 FQNEAQ (reference sequence). The CDR3 sequence is 17 residues long. Germline trimming cut 1 base from V and 1 base from J; bases unmatched to any gene: 9. The CDR3: CASSLGAGGGRNTEAFF. The CDR3 coding sequence is TGTGCCAGCAGCTTAGGGGCAGGGGGAGGTAGGAACACTGAAGCTTTCTTT. Combining the CDR3 with reference TRBV7-9 and TRBJ1-1 gives the whole variable domain DTGVSQNPRHKITKRGQNVTFRCDPISEHNRLYWYRQTLGQGPEFLTYFQNEAQLEKSRLLSDRFSAERPKGSFSTLEIQRTEQGDSAMYLCASSLGAGGGRNTEAFFGQGTRLTVV.

The chain has TRBV7-9 and TRBJ1-1; D is ambiguous. Per the germline V gene, CDR1 is SEHNR and CDR2 is FQNEAQ (reference sequence). This CDR3 is built from 13 residues. Between the trimmed V and J ends, which lost 3 bases and 5 bases, there was a span of 10 bases. Here the CDR3 DNA reads TGTGCCAGCAGCTTCCTAGAGGGTACTGAAGCTTTCTTT. It translates to CASSFLEGTEAFF.

The rearrangement links TRBV6-6 to TRBJ2-2, with D maybe TRBD2 (6 bases). Germline assignment: CDR1 MNHNY and CDR2 SVGAGI (reference sequence). CDR3 size: 13 residues. Trimming removed 6 bases at V and 4 bases at J, with 9 bases between. In DNA form, the CDR3 reads TGTGCCAGCAGCTCCGGGGGCACCGGGGAGCTGTTTTTT. This translates into CASSSGGTGELFF.

The gene calls are TRBV7-9 and TRBJ2-7; 12 bases are shared with TRBD2. V lost 3 bases and J lost 9; bases outside the gene matches: 15. Germline V gives CDR1 SEHNR, CDR2 FQNEAQ (reference sequence). The CDR3 covers 17 residues. CDR3 in amino acids: CASSFAGGASGRAVQYF. The CDR3 DNA follows: TGTGCCAGCAGCTTCGCTGGGGGGGCTAGCGGGAGGGCGGTGCAGTACTTC.

This chain uses TRBV10-3 with TRBJ2-3; possible D gene TRBD1, 6 bases. The CDR3 extends over 13 amino acids. The germline V gene encodes CDR1 ENHRY and CDR2 SYGVKD. The V gene lost 7 bases and the J gene lost 6 bases, with 14 bases spanning the gap. CDR3 sequence reads: CAITDRTADTQYF. In nucleotides, the CDR3 is TGTGCCATCACGGATCGGACAGCCGATACGCAGTATTTT.

The V and J genes are TRBV11-1 and TRBJ1-1; 8 bases align to TRBD1. This CDR3 has 15 amino acids. V gave up 3 bases and J gave up 5 bases; unmatched junction bases: 8. Germline lookup yields CDR1 SGHAT and CDR2 FQDESV (reference sequence). The CDR3 region has the DNA TGTGCCAGCAGCTTCGATTACAGGGGGAGTACTGAAGCTTTCTTT. Its translation is CASSFDYRGSTEAFF.

This clone was found a few times. V usage is TRBV9 and J usage is TRBJ2-7; 9 bases are a match to TRBD1. The CDR3 runs 15 residues. Germline CDR1 reads SGDLS; CDR2 reads YYNGEE. V dropped 4 bases and J dropped 4; count of bases not matched to a gene: 9. The chain's CDR3 is CASSTRTGEGYEQYF. DNA for the CDR3: TGTGCCAGCAGCACCCGGACAGGGGAGGGTTACGAGCAGTACTTC.

J is TRBJ2-1 and V is TRBV7-3, with TRBD2 matching over 8 bases. CDR1 and CDR2 from the germline V gene are SGHTA and FQGTGA. V lost 3 bases, J lost 5 bases, and 6 bases stayed unmatched. The CDR3 is made up of 15 amino acids. The CDR3 loop reads CASSFSGGINNEQFF. In DNA form, the CDR3 reads TGTGCCAGCAGCTTCAGCGGGGGTATCAACAATGAGCAGTTCTTC.

This clone was counted once. The chain couples TRBV30 to TRBJ2-7; 9 nucleotides agree with TRBD1. CDR3 length: 15 amino acids. Germline V gene lookup returns CDR1 GTSNPN and CDR2 SVGIG (reference sequence). V was pared by 1 base and J by 2 bases, with 6 bases of the junction left unmatched. Here the CDR3 DNA reads TGTGCCTGGAGTGGAGACCGGGACAGGGCCTACGAGCAGTACTTC. Protein sequence: CAWSGDRDRAYEQYF.

The V gene is TRBV11-1, the J gene TRBJ2-3; no clear D gene. The CDR3 loop spans 15 amino acids. The germline V gene encodes CDR1 SGHAT and CDR2 FQDESV (reference sequence). Between the trimmed V and J ends, which lost 6 bases and 6 bases, there was a span of 19 bases. In DNA form, the CDR3 reads TGTGCCAGCAGTCAAGGTACGAGATCGACGGATACGCAGTATTTT. Translating gives CASSQGTRSTDTQYF.

The V gene is TRBV29-1, the J gene TRBJ2-7; no firm D call. The CDR3 is made up of 12 amino acids. Germline V gives CDR1 SQVTM, CDR2 ANQGSEA. Trimming removed 6 bases at V and 3 bases at J, with 12 bases between. CDR3 coding DNA: TGCAGCGTCTTAAACGTCGGCTACGAGCAGTACTTC. Encoded protein: CSVLNVGYEQYF.

This clone was found a few times. The chain recombines TRBV19 with TRBJ1-2, with TRBD1 identical over 7 bases. Trimming removed 5 bases from V and 5 bases from J; junction bases left unmatched: 11. Germline V gene data show CDR1 as LNHDA and CDR2 as SQIVND (reference sequence). The CDR3 length is 15 residues. The CDR3 protein is CASSPPGQNLYGYTF. In DNA, the CDR3 is TGTGCCAGTAGTCCACCGGGACAGAACCTTTATGGCTACACCTTC.

This chain links TRBV7-6 with TRBJ2-3; 7 bases line up with TRBD2. Per germline, CDR1 SGHVS and CDR2 FNYEAQ. The length of the CDR3 is 16 residues. V was clipped by 2 bases and J by 4 bases; unmatched bases: 9. In DNA form, the CDR3 reads TGTGCCAGCAGCTTACCTGGGAGGGGACCCCCAGATACGCAGTATTTT. Residues: CASSLPGRGPPDTQYF. Supplemented by reference TRBV7-6 and TRBJ2-3, the full variable domain reads GAGVSQSPRYKVTKRGQDVALRCDPISGHVSLYWYRQALGQGPEFLTYFNYEAQQDKSGLPNDRFSAERPEGSISTLTIQRTEQRDSAMYRCASSLPGRGPPDTQYFGPGTRLTVL.

This rearrangement joins TRBV6-1 to TRBJ2-5; D uncertain. Germline CDR1 reads MNHNS; CDR2 reads SASEGT. The CDR3 has 15 amino acids. The V end was cut by 2 bases, the J end by 5 bases, with 15 bases between. The CDR3: CASSEFWATRETQYF. In DNA form, the CDR3 reads TGTGCCAGCAGTGAATTTTGGGCGACCCGGGAGACCCAGTACTTC.

The rearrangement links TRBV4-3 to TRBJ2-7; a weak D match, TRBD1 (6 bases). V lost 4 bases to trimming and J lost 5 bases, with 24 bases between them. Germline CDR1 reads LGHNA; CDR2 reads YSLEER. The CDR3 sequence is 17 residues long. The CDR3 sequence: CASSLEIPTGTRDEQYF. CDR3 nucleotides: TGCGCCAGCAGCCTAGAAATACCTACAGGGACCAGGGACGAGCAGTACTTC.

This chain links TRBV6-6 with TRBJ2-7; 8 nucleotides agree with TRBD1. CDR3 length equals 14 residues. Germline V gives CDR1 MNHNY, CDR2 SVGAGI (reference sequence). The J segment lost 6 bases and the V segment lost 2 bases, leaving 6 bases of the junction unmatched. CDR3 residues: CASSYGQGAREQYF. CDR3 DNA sequence: TGTGCCAGCAGTTACGGGCAGGGGGCCCGCGAGCAGTACTTC.

J is TRBJ2-6 and V is TRBV9, with 13 nucleotides matching TRBD2. V gave up 3 bases and J gave up 0 bases; unmatched junction bases: 3. The CDR3 runs 18 residues. The V gene's germline CDR1 is SGDLS and CDR2 YYNGEE. The CDR3 nucleotides are TGTGCCAGCAGCGCCCGACTAGCGGGGGGCTCTGGGGCCAACGTCCTGACTTTC. Protein product: CASSARLAGGSGANVLTF. Filled out from reference TRBV9 and TRBJ2-6, the complete variable domain reads DSGVTQTPKHLITATGQRVTLRCSPRSGDLSVYWYQQSLDQGLQFLIQYYNGEERAKGNILERFSAQQFPDLHSELNLSSLELGDSALYFCASSARLAGGSGANVLTFGAGSRLTVL.

The V call is TRBV6-1, the J call TRBJ1-4; tentatively, D is TRBD1 (6 bases). This CDR3 spans 13 amino acids. The germline CDR1 and CDR2 sequences are MNHNS and SASEGT. The DNA for the CDR3 is TGTGCAACTACGACAGGACAAAATGAAAAACTGTTTTTT. Encoded protein: CATTTGQNEKLFF.

The chain recombines TRBV20-1 with TRBJ2-3, with D uncertain. The V and J ends lost 4 bases and 4 bases respectively, with 6 bases between them. The CDR3 contains 11 residues. Germline CDR1 DFQATT, CDR2 SNEGSKA (reference sequence). The CDR3 sequence: CSATLSDTQYF. The CDR3 bases are TGCAGTGCTACCCTGTCAGATACGCAGTATTTT.

This chain uses TRBV5-6 with TRBJ1-5; 8 nucleotides align to TRBD1. Germline-derived CDR1 and CDR2 are SGHDT and YYEEEE. The CDR3 contains 13 residues. V was pared by 7 bases and J by 9 bases, with 9 bases of the junction left unmatched. The CDR3 loop reads CASPRGDRGPQHF. In DNA form, the CDR3 reads TGTGCCAGCCCTAGAGGAGACAGGGGGCCCCAGCATTTT.

The V call is TRBV6-5, the J call TRBJ2-7, with 9 bases aligning to TRBD1. The CDR3 sequence is 13 residues long. The germline V gene encodes CDR1 MNHEY and CDR2 SVGAGI. V gave up 6 bases and J gave up 4 bases; unmatched junction bases: 4. The CDR3 sequence is CASSSDRGYEQYF. The CDR3 coding sequence is TGTGCCAGCAGCTCCGACAGGGGGTACGAGCAGTACTTC.